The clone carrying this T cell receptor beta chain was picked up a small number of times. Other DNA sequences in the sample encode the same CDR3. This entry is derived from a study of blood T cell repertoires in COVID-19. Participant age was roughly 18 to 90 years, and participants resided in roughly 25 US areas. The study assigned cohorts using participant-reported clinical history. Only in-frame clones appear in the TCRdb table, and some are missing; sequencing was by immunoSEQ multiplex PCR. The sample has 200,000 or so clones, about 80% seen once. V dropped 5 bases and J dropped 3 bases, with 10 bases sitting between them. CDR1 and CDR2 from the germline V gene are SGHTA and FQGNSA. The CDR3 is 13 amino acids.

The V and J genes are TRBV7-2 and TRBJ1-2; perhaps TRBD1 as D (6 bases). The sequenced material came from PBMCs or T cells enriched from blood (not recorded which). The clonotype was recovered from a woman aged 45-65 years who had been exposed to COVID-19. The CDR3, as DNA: TGTGCCAGCAGCCCGGACAGTTACTATGGCTACACCTTC. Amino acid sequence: CASSPDSYYGYTF.